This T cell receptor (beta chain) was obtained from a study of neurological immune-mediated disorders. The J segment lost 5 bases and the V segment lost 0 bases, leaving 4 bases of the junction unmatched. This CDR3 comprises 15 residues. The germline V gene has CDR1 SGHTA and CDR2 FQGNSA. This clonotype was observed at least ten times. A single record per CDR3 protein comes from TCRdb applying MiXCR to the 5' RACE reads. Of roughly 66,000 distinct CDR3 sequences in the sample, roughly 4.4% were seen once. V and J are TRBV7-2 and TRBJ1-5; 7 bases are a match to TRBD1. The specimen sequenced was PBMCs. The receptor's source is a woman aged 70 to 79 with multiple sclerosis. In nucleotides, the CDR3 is TGTGCCAGCAGCTTAGCCAGGGGGAGGGATCAGCCCCAGCATTTT. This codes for CASSLARGRDQPQHF.